Listed here are 17 T cell receptor beta chains from one sample, sequenced in a study of CD8+ T cells in alopecia areata. cDNA serving as the sequencing template came from extracted, reverse transcribed RNA. Assay: immunoSEQ multiplex PCR; the TCRdb copy retains only in-frame clones and omits some. Among tens of thousands of clones, around half were seen once, and the ten largest hold about 17%. The material sequenced was CD8+ T cells sorted from blood, taken at week 0. The receptor set was obtained from a human donor with alopecia areata.

This clone appeared a few times. A junction end diverges from the germline sequence, so it may reflect a read error. V and J are TRBV4-1 and TRBJ2-5, with TRBD2 as a possible D gene (6 bases). The germline V gene has CDR1 MGHRA and CDR2 YSYEKL. The length of the CDR3 is 12 residues. CDR3 residues: CASSLGGEAQYF. DNA of the CDR3: TGCGCCAGCAGCCTGGGAGGAGAGGCCCAGTACTTC.

There are a few counts of this clone. The chain has TRBV30 and TRBJ2-7; a possible D gene is TRBD2 (6 bases). The CDR3 runs 13 residues. Deletions cut 2 bases from V and 2 bases from J, with 10 bases between. Germline values: CDR1 GTSNPN, CDR2 SVGIG (reference sequence). This chain's CDR3 is CAWSLGGAYEQYF. The DNA of the CDR3 is TGTGCCTGGAGTCTGGGAGGCGCCTACGAGCAGTACTTC.

J is TRBJ2-4 and V is TRBV7-9; D may be TRBD1 (5 bases). This CDR3 comprises 16 residues. The germline gives CDR1 SEHNR, CDR2 FQNEAQ (reference sequence). Trimming took 5 bases from V and 0 from J, leaving 14 bases between them. DNA for the CDR3: TGTGCCAGCAGCGGCCGACAGCCCCTAGCCAAAAACATTCAGTACTTC. This codes for CASSGRQPLAKNIQYF.

V is TRBV2 and J is TRBJ2-7; 10 bases are shared with TRBD2. Unmatched junction bases numbered 8, after V lost 7 bases and J lost 2 bases. The CDR3 consists of 15 residues. From germline, CDR1 is SNHLY and CDR2 FYNNEI. CDR3 coding DNA: TGTGCCAGCACCTCCCGGACTAGCGGAACCTACGAGCAGTACTTC. Protein: CASTSRTSGTYEQYF.

In its sample, this clone was seen a few times. The V call is TRBV29-1, the J call TRBJ2-7; D gene unclear. Per the germline V gene, CDR1 is SQVTM and CDR2 is ANQGSEA. The V gene lost 7 bases and the J gene lost 7 bases, with 14 bases spanning the gap. There are 11 residues in the CDR3. The CDR3 protein is CSARLLGEQYF. In nucleotides, the CDR3 is TGCAGCGCCCGACTCCTGGGGGAGCAGTACTTC.

The V gene is TRBV30, the J gene TRBJ2-1; weak D call: TRBD1 (6 bases). This CDR3 comprises 12 residues. Germline V lookup: CDR1 GTSNPN, CDR2 SVGIG (reference sequence). The V and J ends lost 8 bases and 8 bases respectively, with 16 bases between them. CDR3 DNA sequence: TGTGCCGTGCTCCTGGACAGCGATGAGCAGTTCTTC. It specifies CAVLLDSDEQFF.

The CDR3 DNA follows: TGTGCCAGCAGTTACATTGGGGGTCGGGAGACCCAGTACTTC. The encoded protein is CASSYIGGRETQYF. The V call is TRBV6-5, the J call TRBJ2-5, with D perhaps TRBD1 or TRBD2 (5 bases each). V was trimmed by 2 bases and J by 5 bases, leaving 12 bases between them. This CDR3 region has 14 residues. Germline V gene lookup returns CDR1 MNHEY and CDR2 SVGAGI.

This clone was picked up one time. This rearrangement joins TRBV5-1 to TRBJ2-5, with a tentative D call TRBD1 (5 bases). The CDR3 is 14 amino acids. The germline gives CDR1 SGHRS, CDR2 YFSETQ. V was trimmed by 3 bases and J by 5 bases, leaving 14 bases between them. For the CDR3, the DNA is TGCGCCAGCAGCTATGGTCTGCGACAGGAGACCCAGTACTTC. Its translation: CASSYGLRQETQYF.

A few counts support this clone. Mismatch with germline at one junction end may stem from a read error. This chain connects TRBV6-1 to TRBJ2-3; TRBD2 agrees at 8 bases. The CDR3 sequence is 14 residues long. From germline, CDR1 is MNHNS and CDR2 SASEGT. The CDR3 protein is CAISATSGTDTQYF. The CDR3 DNA reads as TGTGCCATCAGTGCGACTAGCGGCACAGATACGCAGTATTTT.

By share of the sample, this clone is medium-sized. The rearrangement uses TRBV7-9 and TRBJ2-3; TRBD2 matches 14 bases. V shed 3 bases and J 1 base; nucleotides not matched to a gene: 6. CDR3 size: 18 residues. In germline, CDR1 is SEHNR, CDR2 FQNEAQ (reference sequence). This CDR3 reads CASSLPQGLAGGTDTQYF. CDR3 sequence (DNA): TGTGCCAGCAGCTTGCCCCAGGGACTAGCGGGAGGCACAGATACGCAGTATTTT.

A remark on this clone: A read error likely explains this, since a far larger clone differs by one base. Additional DNA sequences in this sample encode the identical CDR3. The V call is TRBV5-1, the J call TRBJ1-1, with a possible D match to TRBD1 (5 bases). This CDR3 is 12 amino acids long. The germline CDR1 and CDR2 sequences are SGHRS and YFSETQ. Trimming shortened V by 2 bases and J by 4 bases, and 6 bases separated the two germline ends. The DNA for the CDR3 is TGCGCCAGCAGCTTCGGGACCACTGAAGCTTTCTTT. Its translation is CASSFGTTEAFF.

The V call is TRBV7-6, the J call TRBJ2-7, with 14 bases lining up with TRBD2. Losses at the gene ends were 6 bases for V and 0 bases for J; bases not matched to a gene: 10. Germline CDR1 and CDR2: SGHVS and FNYEAQ. This CDR3 spans 18 amino acids. The CDR3 DNA sequence: TGTGCCAGCAGTTCGGGACTAGCGGGAGTTCTGAGCTCCTACGAGCAGTACTTC. As protein: CASSSGLAGVLSSYEQYF.

The chain carries TRBV15 and TRBJ1-1; no clear D gene. This CDR3 contains 13 residues. Germline values: CDR1 LNHNV, CDR2 YYDKDF (reference sequence). Trimming shortened V by 0 bases and J by 5 bases, and 7 bases separated the two germline ends. CDR3 in amino acids: CATSRDRGTEAFF. The DNA of the CDR3 is TGTGCCACCAGCAGAGATCGAGGAACTGAAGCTTTCTTT.

This clone was detected only a few times. The chain has TRBV5-1 and TRBJ2-5; TRBD2 matches 8 bases. V lost 2 bases to trimming and J lost 4 bases; unmatched junction nucleotides: 7. There are 15 residues in the CDR3. Germline CDR1 reads SGHRS; CDR2 reads YFSETQ. The CDR3 here is CASSFGTSGGETQYF. CDR3 in DNA: TGCGCCAGCAGCTTTGGGACTAGTGGAGGAGAGACCCAGTACTTC.

This clone was counted a few times. The chain links TRBV9 to TRBJ2-1; 9 bases agree with TRBD1. The CDR3 covers 15 residues. CDR1 is SGDLS and CDR2 is YYNGEE in the germline V gene. V lost 5 bases to trimming and J lost 2 bases; unmatched junction nucleotides: 5. The CDR3 sequence: CASSEGQGTYNEQFF. CDR3 nucleotides: TGTGCCAGCAGTGAGGGACAGGGAACCTACAATGAGCAGTTCTTC.

In its sample, this clone was seen a few times. This chain connects TRBV12-5 to TRBJ1-2; D ambiguous. The CDR3 spans 16 residues. Germline V CDR1 and CDR2: LGHNT, FRNRAP. The germline V and J ends were trimmed by 2 bases and 3 bases, with 16 bases remaining between them. In DNA, the CDR3 is TGTGCTAGTGGTTTGTCATCCGGGGTTCGCGACTATGGCTACACCTTC. It encodes CASGLSSGVRDYGYTF.

The CDR3: CASSSLARSSYNEQFF. The CDR3 DNA sequence: TGTGCCAGCAGCTCCTTAGCGCGAAGCTCCTACAATGAGCAGTTCTTC. The rearrangement uses TRBV11-3 and TRBJ2-1, with D possibly TRBD2 on 5 matching bases. There are 16 residues in the CDR3. Germline V gene lookup returns CDR1 SGHNT and CDR2 YENEEA. V lost 4 bases to trimming and J lost 0 bases, with 13 bases between them.